This T cell receptor (beta chain) is drawn from a study of cytomegalovirus exposure and HLA in healthy donors. About this clone itself: Its antigen is undetermined.

CDR1 and CDR2 from the germline V gene are SNHLY and FYNNEI. This CDR3 contains 15 residues. V was trimmed by 0 bases and J by 7 bases, leaving 12 bases between them. Both 60 Vbeta primers and 13 Jbeta primers went into the PCR. Generated by immunoSEQ multiplex PCR, the TCRdb table keeps only in-frame clones and is missing some. Of about 130,000 clones listed, 65% to 80% are singletons. Study-wide results and caveats: A few chains linked to CMV were shown in vitro to be specific for CMV antigens. HLA restriction was apparent for most CMV-associated TCR beta chains in a later analysis. The only immune exposure information that was available was CMV serostatus. The presence/absence work took it that sequencing depth was about the same across donors.

The source of this sequence is a human donor in good health. The V call is TRBV2, the J call TRBJ1-4, with D unresolved. The specimen was PBMCs. The CDR3 sequence: CASSEAGGPGEKLFF. Here the CDR3 DNA reads TGTGCCAGCAGTGAAGCCGGAGGGCCGGGTGAAAAACTGTTTTTT.